This TCR beta chain is from a study of T cell repertoires in cytomegalovirus infection. Overall study results and limits: Within the response measured ex vivo, HLA-C-restricted CMV-specific TCR beta clonotypes were dominant.

This CDR3 is built from 12 residues. Trimming pared 3 bases from V and 6 bases from J, leaving 8 bases between. The germline CDR1 and CDR2 sequences are LNHDA and SQIVND (reference sequence). As concerns this clonotype: No antigen is known for it.

TCRdb reprocessed the reads via MiXCR and lists one record per CDR3 protein. The sample contains 450,000 to 550,000 distinct CDR3 sequences, more than 15% of which appear only once. Material: CD8+ T cells from PBMCs. The sequence was obtained from a human donor in good health (CMV status not recorded). Some clones in this sample may be carry-over from other donors' samples. The chain is built from TRBV19 and TRBJ1-2, with D uncertain. DNA for the CDR3: TGTGCCAGTAGTATCTTCCAGGATGGCTACACCTTC. Translation: CASSIFQDGYTF.